The 5 T cell receptor beta chains reported below all come from one sample, sequenced in a study of blood T cell repertoires in COVID-19 (dated by TCRdb to about 2020). To prepare the library, the immunoSEQ multiplex PCR assay was applied. Entries here come from immuneACCESS through TCRdb and include only in-frame sequences with V and J called. Some clones fail to appear in such tables; in the studies checked, an unresolved V gene covers under half of the shortfall, and the cause of the remainder is unknown. For this sample the table gives under 150,000 clones, of which nearly 90% were detected only once. More than 7% of the sample rests with the top ten. Sequences were obtained from peripheral blood. The origin of the receptors is a woman between 65 and 79 years old who had recovered from COVID-19.

The chain recombines TRBV2 with TRBJ1-2; no reliable D call. Germline V gives CDR1 SNHLY, CDR2 FYNNEI. V was trimmed by 4 bases and J by 8 bases, leaving 8 bases between them. The CDR3 sequence is 11 residues long. The CDR3: CASSVTWGYTF. The CDR3 nucleotides are TGTGCCAGCAGTGTGACTTGGGGCTACACCTTC.

The CDR3 DNA reads TGCGCCAGCAGCCAAGCGGTTTCGACAGGGGTCTATGGCTACACCTTC. Residues: CASSQAVSTGVYGYTF. The rearrangement links TRBV4-3 to TRBJ1-2, with TRBD1 identical over 8 bases. The germline CDR1 and CDR2 sequences are LGHNA and YSLEER. The CDR3 length is 16 residues. Trimming removed 1 base from V and 4 bases from J; junction bases left unmatched: 8.

The chain recombines TRBV9 with TRBJ1-3, with D perhaps matching TRBD1 (6 bases). Trimming took 2 bases from V and 2 from J, leaving 8 bases between them. The CDR3 contains 14 residues. Germline CDR1 SGDLS, CDR2 YYNGEE. The CDR3 loop reads CASSVGGPGNTIYF. For the CDR3, the DNA is TGTGCCAGCAGCGTGGGGGGGCCTGGAAACACCATATATTTT.

In its sample, this clone was seen a few times. The chain recombines TRBV2 with TRBJ2-7; TRBD1 might be the D (6 bases). Trimming stripped 6 bases from V and 4 bases from J, with 13 bases between. The germline gives CDR1 SNHLY, CDR2 FYNNEI. CDR3 size: 13 residues. The CDR3 here is CASRGRGIYEQYF. Here the CDR3 DNA reads TGTGCCAGCAGGGGCAGGGGTATATACGAGCAGTACTTC.

This rearrangement joins TRBV5-4 to TRBJ2-5; the D is unclear. With 1 base removed from V and 0 bases from J, the gap between germline ends came to 4 bases. The CDR3 is made up of 13 amino acids. Germline CDR1 and CDR2: SGHNT and YYREEE (reference sequence). CDR3 sequence (DNA): TGTGCCAGCAGCTTGCCGTACCAAGAGACCCAGTACTTC. The encoded protein is CASSLPYQETQYF. Full variable domain (remainder filled in from reference TRBV5-4 and TRBJ2-5): ETGVTQSPTHLIKTRGQQVTLRCSSQSGHNTVSWYQQALGQGPQFIFQYYREEENGRGNFPPRFSGLQFPNYSSELNVNALELDDSALYLCASSLPYQETQYFGPGTRLLVL.